This TCR beta chain was recorded in a study of blood T cells in healthy people across ages. Details on this clonotype: The antigen is undetermined.

Study results and limitations: Long-lived and aged donors differed, with more naive CD4+ cells and higher diversity in the long-lived.

A J-beta primer mix and a sample-barcoded 5' primer were used in a second PCR of roughly 6 to 12 cycles. MiXCR was run by TCRdb on the 5' RACE reads, yielding one entry per CDR3 protein. Seen here are around 800,000 distinct CDR3 sequences, about 45% observed once, and the top ten hold around 18%. CDR1 and CDR2 (germline): MNHEY, SMNVEV (reference sequence). V was pared by 4 bases and J by 12 bases, with 13 bases between. CDR3 length: 12 amino acids. The clonotype comes from a man older than 75 in good health. The source material was blood. The rearrangement links TRBV27 to TRBJ2-1, with D perhaps TRBD1 (5 bases). The CDR3 bases are TGTGCCAGCAGTTCGCAGGGTTGGGGGCAGTTCTTC. This sequence encodes CASSSQGWGQFF.